This record concerns one TCR beta chain sequence. These data originate in a study of blood T cells in healthy people across ages. Per germline, CDR1 SQVTM and CDR2 ANQGSEA. The V and J ends lost 0 bases and 9 bases respectively, with 9 bases between them. The length of the CDR3 is 12 residues. Donation came from healthy Caucasian individuals in Russia who were aged roughly 6 to 95. A second PCR, run for about 7 to 11 cycles, used a sample-barcoded 5' primer plus a J-beta primer mix. The template-switch adaptor was a 5' adaptor with 12 random nucleotides. It tagged each cDNA molecule. TCRdb recomputed calls from the 5' RACE reads with MiXCR, one row per CDR3 protein. Of under 2 million distinct CDR3 sequences listed, 30% to 40% were seen once; the top ten hold about 11%.

The rearrangement links TRBV29-1 to TRBJ1-5; no definite D call. Specimen: blood. The TCR sequence derives from a woman aged 25 to 39 in good health. For the CDR3, the DNA is TGCAGCGTTGAAGAGGGAACGGGGCCCCAGCATTTT. The encoded protein is CSVEEGTGPQHF.